This T cell receptor (beta chain) comes out of a study of Ad26.COV2.S vaccination and SARS-CoV-2 variants. Measured with immunoSEQ multiplex PCR; TCRdb has only the in-frame clones, and not every one. Of fewer than 900,000 clones in the sample, about 89% were seen once. Trimming took 8 bases from V and 1 from J; bases not matched to a gene: 9. The CDR3 length is 15 residues. Germline values: CDR1 SNHLY, CDR2 FYNNEI. Treatment indicated: around 19 received Ad26.COV2.S at low or high dose, single or two shots; roughly five received placebo; per-sample allocation not given. The samples date from day 63 after the first vaccine or placebo injection. An adult of 18-55 years in Boston served as donor.

The V and J genes are TRBV2 and TRBJ1-1; 8 bases agree with TRBD1. Sequenced material: peripheral blood, taken in a trial of Ad26.COV2.S vaccine versus placebo. The sequence derives from a person between 18 and 60 years old who received the Ad26.COV2.S COVID-19 vaccine or a placebo. The CDR3 spells CASSGQGTSNTEAFF. The CDR3 nucleotides are TGTGCCAGCTCCGGACAGGGCACGTCGAACACTGAAGCTTTCTTT.